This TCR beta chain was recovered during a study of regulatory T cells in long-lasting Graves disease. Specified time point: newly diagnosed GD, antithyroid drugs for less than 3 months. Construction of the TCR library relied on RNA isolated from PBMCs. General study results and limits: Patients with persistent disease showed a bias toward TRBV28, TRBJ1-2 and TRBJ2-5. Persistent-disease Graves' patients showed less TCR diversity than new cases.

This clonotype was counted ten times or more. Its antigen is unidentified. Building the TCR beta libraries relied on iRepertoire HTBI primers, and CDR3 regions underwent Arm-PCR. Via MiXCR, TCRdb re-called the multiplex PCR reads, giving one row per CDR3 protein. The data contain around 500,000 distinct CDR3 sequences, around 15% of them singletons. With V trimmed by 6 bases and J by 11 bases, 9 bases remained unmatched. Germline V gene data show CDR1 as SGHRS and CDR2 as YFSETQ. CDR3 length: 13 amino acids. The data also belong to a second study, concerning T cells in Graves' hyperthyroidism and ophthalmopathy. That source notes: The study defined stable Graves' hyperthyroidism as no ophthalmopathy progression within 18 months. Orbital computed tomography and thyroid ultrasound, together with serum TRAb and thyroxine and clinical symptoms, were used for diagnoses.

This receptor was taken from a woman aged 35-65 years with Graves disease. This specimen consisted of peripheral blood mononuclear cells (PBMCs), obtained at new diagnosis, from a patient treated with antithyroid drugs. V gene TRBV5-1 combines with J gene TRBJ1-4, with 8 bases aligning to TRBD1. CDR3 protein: CASNRGQGGKLFF. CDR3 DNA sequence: TGCGCCAGCAACCGTGGACAGGGAGGGAAACTGTTTTTT. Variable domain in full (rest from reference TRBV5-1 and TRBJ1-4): KAGVTQTPRYLIKTRGQQVTLSCSPISGHRSVSWYQQTPGQGLQFLFEYFSETQRNKGNFPGRFSGRQFSNSRSEMNVSTLELGDSALYLCASNRGQGGKLFFGSGTQLSVL.